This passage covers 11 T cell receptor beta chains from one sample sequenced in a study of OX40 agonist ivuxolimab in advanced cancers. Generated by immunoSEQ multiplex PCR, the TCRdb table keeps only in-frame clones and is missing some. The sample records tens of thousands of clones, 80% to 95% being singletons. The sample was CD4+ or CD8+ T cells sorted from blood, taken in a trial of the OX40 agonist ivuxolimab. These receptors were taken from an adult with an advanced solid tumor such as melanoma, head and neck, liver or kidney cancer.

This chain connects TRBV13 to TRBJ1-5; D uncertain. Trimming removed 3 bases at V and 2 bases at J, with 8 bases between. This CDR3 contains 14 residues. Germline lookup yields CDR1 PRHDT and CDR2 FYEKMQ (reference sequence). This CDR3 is CASSFGSGNQPQHF. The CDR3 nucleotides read TGTGCCAGCAGCTTTGGGTCGGGCAATCAGCCCCAGCATTTT.

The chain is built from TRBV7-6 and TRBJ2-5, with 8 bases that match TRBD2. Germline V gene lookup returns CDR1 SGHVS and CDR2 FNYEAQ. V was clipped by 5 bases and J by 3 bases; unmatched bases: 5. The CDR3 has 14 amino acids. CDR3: CASSPPGLEETQYF. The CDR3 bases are TGTGCCAGCAGCCCCCCGGGACTAGAAGAGACCCAGTACTTC. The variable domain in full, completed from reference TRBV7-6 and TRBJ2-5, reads GAGVSQSPRYKVTKRGQDVALRCDPISGHVSLYWYRQALGQGPEFLTYFNYEAQQDKSGLPNDRFSAERPEGSISTLTIQRTEQRDSAMYRCASSPPGLEETQYFGPGTRLLVL.

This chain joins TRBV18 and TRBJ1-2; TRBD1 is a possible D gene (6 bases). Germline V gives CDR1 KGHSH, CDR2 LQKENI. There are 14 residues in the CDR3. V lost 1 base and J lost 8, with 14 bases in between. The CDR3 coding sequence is TGTGCCAGCTCACCACAGGGGGTTCCTTGGGGCTACACCTTC. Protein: CASSPQGVPWGYTF.

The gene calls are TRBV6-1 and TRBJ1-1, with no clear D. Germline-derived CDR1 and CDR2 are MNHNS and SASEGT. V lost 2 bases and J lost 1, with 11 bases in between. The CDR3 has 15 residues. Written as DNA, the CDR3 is TGTGCCAGCAGTGAACACGGTTGGGGGAACACTGAAGCTTTCTTT. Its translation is CASSEHGWGNTEAFF.

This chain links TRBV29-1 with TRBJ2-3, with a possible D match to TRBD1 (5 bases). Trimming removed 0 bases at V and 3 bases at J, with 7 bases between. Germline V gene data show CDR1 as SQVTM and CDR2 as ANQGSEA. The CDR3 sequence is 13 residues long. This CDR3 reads CSVEDPGTDTQYF. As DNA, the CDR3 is TGCAGCGTTGAAGACCCAGGGACAGATACGCAGTATTTT.

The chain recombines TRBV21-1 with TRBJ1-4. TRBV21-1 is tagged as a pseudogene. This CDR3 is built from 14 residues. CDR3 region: CASSKIPTNEKLFF. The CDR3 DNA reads TGTGCCAGCAGCAAAATCCCTACTAATGAAAAACTGTTTTTT.

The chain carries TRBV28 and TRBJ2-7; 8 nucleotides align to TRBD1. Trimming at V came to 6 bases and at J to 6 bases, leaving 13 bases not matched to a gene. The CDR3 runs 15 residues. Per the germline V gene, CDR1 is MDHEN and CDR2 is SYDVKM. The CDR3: CASSPGAPGGREQYF. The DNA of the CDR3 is TGTGCCAGCAGCCCCGGGGCACCAGGGGGCCGCGAGCAGTACTTC.

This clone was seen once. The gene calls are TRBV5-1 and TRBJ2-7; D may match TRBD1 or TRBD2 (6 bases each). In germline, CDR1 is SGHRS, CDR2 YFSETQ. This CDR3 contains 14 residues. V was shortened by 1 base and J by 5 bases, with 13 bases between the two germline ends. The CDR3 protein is CASSLPGGGNEQYF. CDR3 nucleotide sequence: TGCGCCAGCAGCTTGCCCGGAGGGGGGAACGAGCAGTACTTC.

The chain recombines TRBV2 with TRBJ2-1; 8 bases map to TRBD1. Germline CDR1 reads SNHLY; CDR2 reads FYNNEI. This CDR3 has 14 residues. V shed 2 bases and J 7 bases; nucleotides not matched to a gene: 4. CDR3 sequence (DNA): TGTGCCAGCAGTGAACGGACAGGGCGAAATGAGCAGTTCTTC. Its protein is CASSERTGRNEQFF.

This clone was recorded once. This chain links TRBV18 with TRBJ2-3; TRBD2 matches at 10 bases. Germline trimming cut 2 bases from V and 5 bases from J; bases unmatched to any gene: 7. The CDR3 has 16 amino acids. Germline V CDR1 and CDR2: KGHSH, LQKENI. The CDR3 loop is CASSPLSGGAIDTQYF. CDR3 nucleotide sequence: TGTGCCAGCTCACCATTGAGCGGGGGGGCCATAGATACGCAGTATTTT.

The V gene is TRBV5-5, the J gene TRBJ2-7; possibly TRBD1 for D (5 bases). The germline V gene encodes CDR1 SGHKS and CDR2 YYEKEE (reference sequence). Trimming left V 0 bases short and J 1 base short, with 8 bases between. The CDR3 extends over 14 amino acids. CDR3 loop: CASSLGQPSYEQYF. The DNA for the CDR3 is TGTGCCAGCAGCTTGGGACAGCCTTCCTACGAGCAGTACTTC.